A single T cell receptor beta chain is shown here with its context. This receptor's antigen is unknown. The sample holds no much larger clone one base away, and base qualities are not on file. The source of the sample is a study of shared clonotypes between healthy human individuals (dated by TCRdb to about 2020). For the study in its entirety: The cohort included three men and two women between 18 and 49 years of age. For each donor, CD4 naive and CD4 memory were each run on three plates, CD8 naive on two plates, and CD8 memory on one plate. Blood TCR repertoires of about 5 healthy adults were deeply sequenced to estimate repertoire size and the extent of clonotype sharing between individuals. Different laboratories and diverse techniques were used to prepare libraries and sequence TCR repertoires, to increase sequencing depth and limit assay-specific biases. Between about 0.8 and 8.9 billion PBMCs per donor were obtained by leukapheresis.

Using the deep immunoSEQ assay, TCR CDR3 regions were amplified from genomic DNA by multiplex PCR. Genomic DNA extracted from each cell subset was distributed evenly over all wells of several immunoSEQ 96-well plates, and each plate served as one replicate. Each replicate PCR for sorted subsets received approximately 220 ng genomic DNA, equal to 30,000 or so T cell genomes. The purified libraries were quantified using a Qubit 3.0 fluorometer, sized with a Bioanalyzer 2100, and then quantified again using the KAPA Library Quantification kit. Each immunoSEQ 96-well plate was sequenced on its own single-read 150-cycle Illumina NextSeq 550 flow cell. In the source study's methods: Because only junctional sequences without quality scores were contained in the immunoSEQ output, filtering matching that applied to full-length reads could not be performed. Sequences were annotated with PyIR, a Python wrapper for IgBLAST v1.9, and V/J genes and CDR3 were assigned using IMGT germline references. Any read was removed if the V/J assignment was weak (E-value above 1e-6), the CDR3 was missing, or the read contained stop codons, out-of-frame junctions, or ambiguous translated residues. V3J clonotypes were defined as sequences sharing an identical inferred V gene, J gene, and CDR3 amino acid sequence. Percentage overlap between repertoires was calculated by dividing the number of shared unique clonotypes by the size of the smaller repertoire. Richness of each repertoire was evaluated using RTK rarefaction, the Chao1 estimator, and Recon v2.1 estimates of unobserved clonotypes. OLGA was used to compute generation probabilities for all TCRbeta clonotypes that the gDNA method yielded from a handful of donors. Held by TCRdb, this immuneACCESS table contains in-frame sequences only and omits some clones. Under half of the omission traces to an unresolved V gene where checked; the cause of the rest is unknown. V and J calls and clone size are copied from that table; D and trimming were computed from the DNA. The sample records under 600,000 clones, roughly 98% of which are singletons. The top ten clonotypes cover 0.3% of the sample.

Trimming accounts for 5 bases at V and 6 bases at J, while the number of junction bases matched to no gene is 5. From the cysteine through the phenylalanine, the CDR3 covers 15 amino acids. Here the CDR3 DNA is all that survives: 45 bases in frame from base 1. According to the germline V gene, CDR1 reads MNHEY and CDR2 reads SVGAGI. For the CD8 naive samples, CD45RO-negative cells were positively selected for CCR7, yielding a CD45RA+CCR7+ population from which TemRA cells were excluded. Healthy HIV-negative adults with no recently reported acute infections or vaccinations were included as donors. Every donor was a Caucasian adult residing in Nashville, Tennessee, USA. Blood was collected by leukapheresis, and PBMCs were isolated by Ficoll-Histopaque density gradient centrifugation and then cryopreserved in liquid nitrogen vapor phase. Purity and quantity of every magnetically sorted T cell population were checked by analytical flow cytometry. Genomic DNA was isolated from each sorted fraction and quantified by UV absorbance on a Nanodrop 2000c.

Findings and caveats that apply to the study as a whole: Because the study included a small number of donors, the genetic and exposure-history diversity represented was limited. Sampling was limited to blood, and TCR repertoires in tissue likely differ from TCR repertoires in blood. Estimated clonotype richness was generally larger for naive than for memory subsets. Rarefaction of sorted-subset datasets indicated incomplete sequencing despite the large sequencing depth. Based on pairwise subsampling, the degree of clonotype sharing among donors was expected to be affected by sequencing depth. Across several donors, roughly 5.4% of naive CD4, approximately 3.5% of naive CD8, 2% to 2.5% of memory CD4, and about 0.44% of memory CD8 clonotypes were shared. Clonotypes shared by all four sorted-subset donors showed higher generation probabilities than non-shared clonotypes.

The sample taken for sequencing was naive CD8+ T cells sorted from blood. Per the publication, the cell subset or site label means: CD45RA+CCR7+. The rearrangement combines TRBV6-5 with TRBJ2-2; 11 bases in the junction line up with TRBD1. The sequence was collected from a man aged 25 to 40 in good health. Here the CDR3 is given as CASSRTGGAAGELFF. The DNA is as follows: TGTGCCAGCAGTCGGACAGGGGGCGCGGCCGGGGAGCTGTTTTTT.